This is a list of T cell receptor beta chains from one sample in a study of beta chain features in type 1 diabetes. Sequencing used immunoSEQ multiplex PCR; TCRdb keeps in-frame clones, though not all of them. This table holds 330,000 or so clones, around 15% found once. Sequencing was performed on central memory CD4+ T cells from blood. Every receptor here comes from a man between 25 and 39 years old in good health. Both conserved end residues are part of each CDR3. D genes are given only for firm matches. Not all rows give a size; the values are once, few, many and, for expanded clones, a class.

CDR3 protein: CASSPTLVANVLTF; CDR3 DNA: TGTGCCAGCAGCCCGACCCTTGTGGCCAACGTCCTGACTTTC; V gene: TRBV6-5; clone size: .; J gene: TRBJ2-6; D gene: .
CDR3 protein: CASSFNAGLNEKLFF; CDR3 DNA: TGTGCCAGCAGTTTCAATGCGGGACTGAATGAAAAACTGTTTTTT; V gene: TRBV6-6; clone size: .; J gene: TRBJ1-4; D gene: .
CDR3 protein: CASSFSGTRILNEQFF; CDR3 DNA: TGTGCCAGCAGCTTTTCCGGGACTAGAATCTTGAATGAGCAGTTCTTC; V gene: TRBV7-9; clone size: few; J gene: TRBJ2-1; D gene: TRBD2
CDR3 protein: CASSLRRENTGELFF; CDR3 DNA: TGTGCCAGCAGCTTACGTCGGGAAAACACCGGGGAGCTGTTTTTT; V gene: TRBV7-9; clone size: .; J gene: TRBJ2-2; D gene: .
CDR3 protein: CASRREGGVHTEAFF; CDR3 DNA: TGTGCCAGCAGGCGGGAGGGGGGGGTACACACTGAAGCTTTCTTT; V gene: TRBV27; clone size: .; J gene: TRBJ1-1; D gene: .
CDR3 protein: CASKQSANTGELFF; CDR3 DNA: TGTGCCAGCAAGCAGAGCGCGAACACCGGGGAGCTGTTTTTT; V gene: TRBV2; clone size: .; J gene: TRBJ2-2; D gene: .
CDR3 protein: CASVPGQGLDEQFF; CDR3 DNA: TGTGCCAGTGTCCCGGGACAGGGGCTGGATGAGCAGTTCTTC; V gene: TRBV19; clone size: .; J gene: TRBJ2-1; D gene: TRBD1
CDR3 protein: CASSRTKNTEAFF; CDR3 DNA: TGTGCCAGCAGCCGGACGAAGAACACTGAAGCTTTCTTT; V gene: TRBV14; clone size: .; J gene: TRBJ1-1; D gene: .
CDR3 protein: CASRWDRSGDTEAFF; CDR3 DNA: TGTGCCAGCAGATGGGACAGATCGGGGGACACTGAAGCTTTCTTT; V gene: TRBV7-2; clone size: .; J gene: TRBJ1-1; D gene: TRBD1
CDR3 protein: CASSLGRLNTEAFF; CDR3 DNA: TGTGCCAGCAGCTTGGGGAGGTTGAACACTGAAGCTTTCTTT; V gene: TRBV7-2; clone size: few; J gene: TRBJ1-1; D gene: .
CDR3 protein: CASSSPGRYF; CDR3 DNA: TGTGCCAGCAGTTCGCCAGGGAGGTACTTC; V gene: TRBV6-5; clone size: few; J gene: TRBJ2-4; D gene: .
CDR3 protein: CACSRGSSGGAKETQFF; CDR3 DNA: TGTGCCTGCAGCCGCGGGTCCTCCGGGGGGGCTAAAGAGACCCAGTTCTTC; V gene: TRBV7-7; clone size: few; J gene: TRBJ2-1; D gene: TRBD2
CDR3 protein: CASSDSSSARGNTIYF; CDR3 DNA: TGTGCCAGCAGTGACTCGAGCTCTGCAAGGGGAAACACCATATATTTT; V gene: TRBV6-4; clone size: .; J gene: TRBJ1-3; D gene: .
CDR3 protein: CASSLDAGGLEGEQFF; CDR3 DNA: TGCGCCAGCAGCTTGGACGCGGGGGGGCTCGAAGGTGAGCAGTTCTTC; V gene: TRBV5-1; clone size: few; J gene: TRBJ2-1; D gene: TRBD2
CDR3 protein: CASTPQDRVYGYTF; CDR3 DNA: TGTGCCAGCACCCCGCAGGACAGAGTCTATGGCTACACCTTC; V gene: TRBV5-4; clone size: .; J gene: TRBJ1-2; D gene: .
CDR3 protein: CASSFGGERTDTQYF; CDR3 DNA: TGTGCCAGCAGCTTCGGCGGGGAGCGCACAGATACGCAGTATTTT; V gene: TRBV11-2; clone size: .; J gene: TRBJ2-3; D gene: .
CDR3 protein: CASSQRYDRAAQPQHF; CDR3 DNA: TGCGCCAGCAGCCAAAGATATGACAGGGCTGCTCAGCCCCAGCATTTT; V gene: TRBV5-5; clone size: few; J gene: TRBJ1-5; D gene: TRBD1
CDR3 protein: CASSQDRALETQYF; CDR3 DNA: TGTGCCAGCAGCCAAGATCGGGCACTAGAGACCCAGTACTTC; V gene: TRBV4-2; clone size: few; J gene: TRBJ2-5; D gene: .
CDR3 protein: CASSFGGRLINSPLHF; CDR3 DNA: TGTGCCAGCAGTTTTGGGGGGCGCCTTATTAATTCACCCCTCCACTTT; V gene: TRBV28; clone size: .; J gene: TRBJ1-6; D gene: .